These T cell receptor beta chains were read from a single sample in a study of cytomegalovirus exposure and HLA in healthy donors. This table comes from immunoSEQ multiplex PCR, and its TCRdb copy is limited to in-frame clones, with some not included. The sample yields about 140,000 clones, around four fifths seen once. The source material was PBMCs. Receptors originate from a man younger than 45 in good health and CMV-seronegative. The CDR3 runs from the conserved cysteine through the conserved F or W. Fields, in order: CDR3 DNA, CDR3 protein, V gene, clone size, J gene, D gene. D genes are given only for firm matches. Clone size, where shown, is once, few, many, or a class for clones that have expanded.

TGTGCCAGTACGACAGGGTTGAACACTGAAGCTTTCTTT CASTTGLNTEAFF TRBV6-1 . TRBJ1-1 TRBD1
TGTGCCAGCATGGGCACTGAGGCTTTCTTT CASMGTEAFF TRBV2 . TRBJ1-1 .
TGTGCCAGCAGACTAGCGGGAGTTTCCACCGGGGAGCTGTTTTTT CASRLAGVSTGELFF TRBV27 . TRBJ2-2 TRBD2
TGTGCCACCCGGGCGGGACTAGCGGGCGATAATGAGCAGTTCTTC CATRAGLAGDNEQFF TRBV2 few TRBJ2-1 TRBD2
TGTGCCAGCAGCTTACCGGGACAGGGTGGTGGAAACACCATATATTTT CASSLPGQGGGNTIYF TRBV5-6 once TRBJ1-3 TRBD1
TGCGCCAGCAGCTTGTCTGGACAGGGCATTTCCTACGAGCAGTACTTC CASSLSGQGISYEQYF TRBV5-1 . TRBJ2-7 TRBD1
TGCGCCAGCAGCCCAGGGACTAGCGGGAGAGATACCGGGGAGCTGTTTTTT CASSPGTSGRDTGELFF TRBV5-1 . TRBJ2-2 TRBD2
TGTGCCATCAAAGTGGTGGTCGGGACAGGGGTGACCTTAGGTCCGCCCCAGCATTTT CAIKVVVGTGVTLGPPQHF TRBV10-3 . TRBJ1-5 TRBD1
TGCGCCAGCAGTGACGGCAATCAGCCCCAGCATTTT CASSDGNQPQHF TRBV10-1 . TRBJ1-5 .
TGCGCCAGCAGCGTGGACAGGGGGCTCGATACGCAGTATTTT CASSVDRGLDTQYF TRBV5-1 few TRBJ2-3 TRBD1
TGTGCCAGCAGCTTAGAATCAGGGGTAGTTGTCTTC CASSLESGVVVF TRBV7-9 . TRBJ2-7 .
TGCGCCAGCAGTTATGGGACTAGCGGGGGGGACCAAGAGACCCAGTACTTC CASSYGTSGGDQETQYF TRBV4-1 . TRBJ2-5 TRBD2
TGTGCCAGCAGCCCTCCGGGACAGCGCACCGGGGAGCTGTTTTTT CASSPPGQRTGELFF TRBV4-2 . TRBJ2-2 TRBD1
TGCAGTGCCGTGGACAGGGGGGGGTATGGCTACACCTTC CSAVDRGGYGYTF TRBV29-1 . TRBJ1-2 TRBD1
TGCAGCGTTGGAGGCGGCGGGAGCTCCTACGAGCAGTACTTC CSVGGGGSSYEQYF TRBV29-1 . TRBJ2-7 TRBD2
TGTGCCAGCAGTCTAGACAGGGCCAAGGGACAGCCCCAGAATTTT CASSLDRAKGQPQNF TRBV27 . TRBJ1-5 TRBD1
TGTGCCAGCAATCGGGGGAGATTGCAAGAGACCCAGTACTTC CASNRGRLQETQYF TRBV28 . TRBJ2-5 .
TGCGCCAGCAGCTTGGGAGGTTACAGGGGGCGAAACACTGAAGCTTTCTTT CASSLGGYRGRNTEAFF TRBV5-1 . TRBJ1-1 TRBD1
TGCGCCAGCAGCACGACAGGGCTCGGAAACACCATATATTTT CASSTTGLGNTIYF TRBV5-1 . TRBJ1-3 TRBD1
TGTGCCAGTAAAGACAGGGTCGATCAGCCCCAGCATTTT CASKDRVDQPQHF TRBV19 few TRBJ1-5 TRBD1
TGTGCCAGCAGTTACTCGGGGCCAGGGGGAAAACTGTTTTTT CASSYSGPGGKLFF TRBV6-5 . TRBJ1-4 TRBD1
TGTGCCAGCAGCTTTACTAGCGGGAGTCCTTACGAGCAGTACTTC CASSFTSGSPYEQYF TRBV7-9 once TRBJ2-7 TRBD2
TGCGCCAGCAGCAACCGGGACAGGGGCCACGAGCAGTACTTC CASSNRDRGHEQYF TRBV5-1 . TRBJ2-7 TRBD1
TGCGCCAGCAGCTTGGCCTTGGCGGGTTCCTACAATGAGCAGTTCTTC CASSLALAGSYNEQFF TRBV5-1 . TRBJ2-1 .
TGTGCCACCAGCGTAAGGTCCCCTAGCGGGCTGTCAGATACGCAGTATTTT CATSVRSPSGLSDTQYF TRBV15 once TRBJ2-3 TRBD2
TGCGCCAGCATTTCGGGCACAGATACGCAGTATTTT CASISGTDTQYF TRBV4-1 . TRBJ2-3 .
TGTGCCAGCTCACCACGGGACAGGGGAATGGCTAATGAAAAACTGTTTTTT CASSPRDRGMANEKLFF TRBV18 . TRBJ1-4 TRBD1
TGTGCCAGCAGTTCCCTAACAGGTGTCTCTGGAAACACCATATATTTT CASSSLTGVSGNTIYF TRBV25-1 . TRBJ1-3 .
TGCGCCAGCAGCTTCCGGGACAGATATGGCTACACCTTC CASSFRDRYGYTF TRBV5-1 . TRBJ1-2 TRBD1
TGCGCCAGCAGCCAGCTCACTATCCCCACTGAAGCTTTCTTT CASSQLTIPTEAFF TRBV4-1 . TRBJ1-1 .
TGTGCCAGCAGCCGCTCTGCGGGGGGCGAGCAGTACTTC CASSRSAGGEQYF TRBV7-2 . TRBJ2-7 TRBD2
TGTGCCAGCAGCTTGGCCGGAGGAGGTTCGTATGGCTACACCTTC CASSLAGGGSYGYTF TRBV5-4 . TRBJ1-2 .
TGTGCCACCAGCATCAGACTAGCGGGGGGGCAAGAGACCCAGTACTTC CATSIRLAGGQETQYF TRBV15 . TRBJ2-5 TRBD2
TGTGCCAGTACCGCCGGGACAGTCAACTACAATGAGCAGTTCTTC CASTAGTVNYNEQFF TRBV19 . TRBJ2-1 TRBD1
TGTGCCAGCAGGGATGGGACAGGGTTCTCCTACGAGCAGTACTTC CASRDGTGFSYEQYF TRBV6-1 . TRBJ2-7 TRBD1
TGCGCCAGCAGCCAAGGGACAGTGCCAACTAATGAAAAACTGTTTTTT CASSQGTVPTNEKLFF TRBV4-1 . TRBJ1-4 .
TGTGCCAGCAGTGACACCGGGACAGTCGATGAAAAACTGTTTTTT CASSDTGTVDEKLFF TRBV25-1 . TRBJ1-4 TRBD1
TGCGCCTCAGCTGGGACAGGGTCGAGCGGGGAGCTGTTTTTT CASAGTGSSGELFF TRBV4-1 . TRBJ2-2 TRBD1
TGTGCCAGTAGTATGTTGGGGAAGACAGGGGAAGCCGAGCAGTACTTC CASSMLGKTGEAEQYF TRBV19 . TRBJ2-7 TRBD1
TGCAGCGCTAGGGACAGGGAGGAATATGGCTACACCTTC CSARDREEYGYTF TRBV29-1 . TRBJ1-2 TRBD1
TGCGCCAGCAGCTACTCCGGGACAGGGATAACCGGGGAGCTGTTTTTT CASSYSGTGITGELFF TRBV5-1 . TRBJ2-2 TRBD1
TGTGCCAGCAGCTTGAGGACAGGGAACACTGAAGCTTTCTTT CASSLRTGNTEAFF TRBV5-4 . TRBJ1-1 TRBD1
TGTGCCAGCAGCTGGCCGCCGGGTACAGGGTATGGCACTGAAGCTTTCTTT CASSWPPGTGYGTEAFF TRBV5-6 . TRBJ1-1 .
TGCGCCAGCGGGGAGGGCACTGAAGCTTTCTTT CASGEGTEAFF TRBV5-1 . TRBJ1-1 .
TGTGCCAGTAGTAGGCAGGGCAGTAGCACTGAAGCTTTCTTT CASSRQGSSTEAFF TRBV19 . TRBJ1-1 .
TGTGCCAGCAGCTTAACCTACCCGTCTGGGGCCAACGTCCTGACTTTC CASSLTYPSGANVLTF TRBV5-6 few TRBJ2-6 .
TGTGCCAGCAGCGTAGCGATGGAGGGGTCCATGAACACTGAAGCTTTCTTT CASSVAMEGSMNTEAFF TRBV9 . TRBJ1-1 .
TGTGCCTGGAAGGATGGGACAGGGAGGACTGAAGCTTTCTTT CAWKDGTGRTEAFF TRBV30 . TRBJ1-1 TRBD1
TGTGCCAGCAACCCAGGCGATAGGGGGGAGCTGTTTTTT CASNPGDRGELFF TRBV6-5 . TRBJ2-2 .
TGTGCCAGTAGAACCGGGGGCCCGACAGGGTCGGGCACTGAAGCTTTCTTT CASRTGGPTGSGTEAFF TRBV19 . TRBJ1-1 TRBD1